This T cell receptor beta chain was retrieved from a study of blood T cells in healthy people across ages. Study overall: Per every two T cells, about one barcoded beta molecule was captured by template switching. Study-wide findings and caveats: Strong correlation was found linking TCR beta diversity to naive T cell percentage.

This clonotype came up a few times. Its antigen is still unknown. Each donor gave approximately 9.5 milliliters of peripheral blood. Isolating PBMCs gave at least 6 million of these cells per sample. A second about 6 to 11 cycle PCR used barcoded and J-beta primers. TCRdb independently ran MiXCR on the 5' RACE reads; one entry per CDR3 protein. The sample lists around 1,100,000 distinct CDR3 sequences; 35% to 40% were seen once. This receptor was taken from a young man in good health. Material: blood.

The CDR3 reads CSAREGIEQFF. The DNA for the CDR3 is TGCAGTGCTAGGGAGGGGATTGAGCAGTTCTTC. The gene calls are TRBV20-1 and TRBJ2-1, with D maybe TRBD2 (6 bases). Germline CDR1 reads DFQATT; CDR2 reads SNEGSKA (reference sequence). This CDR3 contains 11 residues. V was pared by 3 bases and J by 9 bases, with 9 bases between.